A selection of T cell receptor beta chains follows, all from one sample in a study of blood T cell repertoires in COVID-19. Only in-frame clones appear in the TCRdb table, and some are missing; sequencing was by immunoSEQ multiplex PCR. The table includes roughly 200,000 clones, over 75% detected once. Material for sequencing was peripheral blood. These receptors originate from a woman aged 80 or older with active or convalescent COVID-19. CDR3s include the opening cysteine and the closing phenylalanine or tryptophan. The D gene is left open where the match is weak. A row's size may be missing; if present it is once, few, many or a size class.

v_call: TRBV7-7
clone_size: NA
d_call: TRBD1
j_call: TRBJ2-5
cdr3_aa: CASSLGRGQQETQYF
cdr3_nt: TGTGCTAGCAGCTTAGGTCGGGGACAGCAAGAGACCCAGTACTTC

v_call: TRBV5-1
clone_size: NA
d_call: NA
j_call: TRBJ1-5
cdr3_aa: CASSLEFGSNQPQHF
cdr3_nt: TGCGCCAGCAGCTTGGAGTTCGGTAGCAATCAGCCCCAGCATTTT

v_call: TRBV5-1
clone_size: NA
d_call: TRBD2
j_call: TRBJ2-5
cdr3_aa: CASSLAPTSGGSSETQYF
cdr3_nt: TGCGCCAGCAGCTTGGCCCCGACTAGCGGGGGCTCCAGTGAGACCCAGTACTTC

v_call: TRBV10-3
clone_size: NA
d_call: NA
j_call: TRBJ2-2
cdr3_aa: CAISDTANTGELFF
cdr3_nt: TGTGCCATCAGTGATACAGCGAACACCGGGGAGCTGTTTTTT

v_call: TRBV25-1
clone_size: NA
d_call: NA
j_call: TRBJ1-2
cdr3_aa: CASSEFEGEANYGYTF
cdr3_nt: TGTGCCAGCAGTGAATTTGAAGGAGAGGCTAACTATGGCTACACCTTC

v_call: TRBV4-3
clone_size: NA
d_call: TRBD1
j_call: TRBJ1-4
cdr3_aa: CASSQRQGATNEKLFF
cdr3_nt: TGCGCCAGCAGCCAACGACAGGGTGCAACTAATGAAAAACTGTTTTTT

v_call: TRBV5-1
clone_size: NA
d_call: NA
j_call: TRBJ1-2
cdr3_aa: CASSPGSNYGYTF
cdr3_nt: TGCGCCAGCAGCCCCGGTTCTAACTATGGCTACACCTTC

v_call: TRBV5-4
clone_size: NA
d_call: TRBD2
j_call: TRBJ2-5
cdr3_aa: CASSIVLADQETQYF
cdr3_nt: TGTGCCAGCAGCATCGTCCTAGCGGACCAAGAGACCCAGTACTTC

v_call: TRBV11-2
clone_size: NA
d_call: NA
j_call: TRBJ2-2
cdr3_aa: CASSRGTVKAGELFF
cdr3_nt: TGTGCCAGCAGCCGGGGGACAGTAAAAGCCGGGGAGCTGTTTTTT

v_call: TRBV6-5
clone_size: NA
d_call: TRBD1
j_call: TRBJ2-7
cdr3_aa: CASTHQTGQVYEQYF
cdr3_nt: TGTGCCAGCACCCACCAAACTGGACAGGTCTACGAGCAGTACTTC

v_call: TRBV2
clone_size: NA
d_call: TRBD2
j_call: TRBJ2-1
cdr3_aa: CASRARTSAYNEQFF
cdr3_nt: TGTGCCAGCAGAGCTCGGACTAGCGCCTACAATGAGCAGTTCTTC

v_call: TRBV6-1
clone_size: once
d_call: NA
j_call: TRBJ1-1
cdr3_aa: CASSYTGKKPEAFF
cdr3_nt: TGTGCCAGCAGTTATACAGGGAAGAAGCCTGAAGCTTTCTTT

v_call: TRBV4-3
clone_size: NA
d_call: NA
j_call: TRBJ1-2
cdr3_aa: CASSQAGHLQGGYTF
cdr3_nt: TGCGCCAGCAGCCAAGCCGGCCATCTACAGGGAGGCTACACCTTC

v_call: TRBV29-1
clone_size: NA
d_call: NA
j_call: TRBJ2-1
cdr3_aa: CSVVDSSGYEQFF
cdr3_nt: TGCAGCGTTGTCGACAGTAGTGGGTATGAGCAGTTCTTC

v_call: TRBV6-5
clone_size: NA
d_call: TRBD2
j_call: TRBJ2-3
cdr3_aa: CASRRAGASTDTQYF
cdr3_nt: TGTGCCAGCAGAAGAGCGGGGGCTAGCACAGATACGCAGTATTTT

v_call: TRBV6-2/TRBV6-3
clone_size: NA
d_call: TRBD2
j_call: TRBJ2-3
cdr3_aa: CASSTSGGLDTQYF
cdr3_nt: TGTGCCAGCAGTACTAGCGGGGGACTTGATACGCAGTATTTT

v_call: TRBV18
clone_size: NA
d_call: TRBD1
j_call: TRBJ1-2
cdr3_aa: CASSPRGQSYGYTF
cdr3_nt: TGTGCCAGCTCCCCTAGGGGACAGTCCTATGGCTACACCTTC

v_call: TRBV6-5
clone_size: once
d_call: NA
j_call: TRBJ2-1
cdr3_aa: CASSYRGSYNEQFF
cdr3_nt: TGTGCCAGCAGTTACCGGGGCTCCTACAATGAGCAGTTCTTC

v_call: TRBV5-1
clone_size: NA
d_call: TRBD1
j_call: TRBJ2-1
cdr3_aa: CASSGGTGTPTYNEQFF
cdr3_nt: TGCGCCAGCAGCGGGGGGACAGGGACCCCTACCTACAATGAGCAGTTCTTC

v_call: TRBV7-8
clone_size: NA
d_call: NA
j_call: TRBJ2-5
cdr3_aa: CASSSVGRAGETQYF
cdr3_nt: TGTGCCAGCAGCTCAGTAGGCAGGGCAGGCGAGACCCAGTACTTC

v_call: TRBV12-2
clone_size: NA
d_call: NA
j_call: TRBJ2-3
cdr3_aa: CASRALRLAGGPQPTDTQYF
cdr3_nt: TGTGCAAGTCGCGCCCTCCGACTAGCGGGGGGCCCGCAACCCACAGATACGCAGTATTTT

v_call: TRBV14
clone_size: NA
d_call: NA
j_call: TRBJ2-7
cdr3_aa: CASSQVYYEQYF
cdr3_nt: TGTGCCAGCAGCCAAGTCTATTACGAGCAGTACTTC

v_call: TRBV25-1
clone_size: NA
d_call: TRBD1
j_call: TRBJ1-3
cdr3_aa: CASSEGTGGDGNTIYF
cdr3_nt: TGTGCCAGCAGTGAGGGGACAGGGGGAGATGGGAACACCATATATTTT

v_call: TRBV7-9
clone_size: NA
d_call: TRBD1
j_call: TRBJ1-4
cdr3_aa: CASSVGTGGALDEKLFF
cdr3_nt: TGTGCCAGCAGCGTAGGGACAGGGGGCGCGCTGGATGAAAAACTGTTTTTT

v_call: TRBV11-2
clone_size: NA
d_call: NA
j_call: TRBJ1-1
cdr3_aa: CASSLDPVNTEAFF
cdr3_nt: TGTGCCAGCAGCTTAGATCCCGTGAACACTGAAGCTTTCTTT

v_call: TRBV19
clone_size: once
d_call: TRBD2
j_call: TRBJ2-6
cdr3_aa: CASSIVGTSGGSSSGANVLTF
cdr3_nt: TGTGCCAGTAGTATAGTCGGGACTAGCGGGGGGAGTAGCTCTGGGGCCAACGTCCTGACTTTC

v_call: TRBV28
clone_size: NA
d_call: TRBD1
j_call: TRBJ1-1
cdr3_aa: CASSFATDRGESSEAFF
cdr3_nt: TGTGCCAGCAGTTTCGCAACGGACAGGGGAGAGTCATCTGAAGCTTTCTTT

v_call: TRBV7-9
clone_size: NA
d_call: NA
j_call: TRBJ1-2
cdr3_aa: CASSRDRTENYGYTF
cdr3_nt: TGTGCCAGCAGTCGCGATAGGACAGAAAACTATGGCTACACCTTC

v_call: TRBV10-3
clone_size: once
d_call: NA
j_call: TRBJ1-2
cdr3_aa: CAISESVLGRGYGYTF
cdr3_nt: TGTGCCATCAGTGAGTCGGTCCTGGGAAGGGGCTATGGCTACACCTTC

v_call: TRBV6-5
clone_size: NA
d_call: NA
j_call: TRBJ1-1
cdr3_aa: CATLGRGNTEAFF
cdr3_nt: TGTGCCACGCTGGGGAGGGGCAACACTGAAGCTTTCTTT

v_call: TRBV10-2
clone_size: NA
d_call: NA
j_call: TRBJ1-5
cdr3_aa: CASSGAGRWPQHF
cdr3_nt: TGCGCCAGCAGTGGGGCCGGGAGGTGGCCCCAGCATTTT

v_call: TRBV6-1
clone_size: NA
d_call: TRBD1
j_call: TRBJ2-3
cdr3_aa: CASSEAGDRGRTDTQYF
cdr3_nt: TGTGCCAGCAGTGAAGCGGGGGACAGGGGGCGAACAGATACGCAGTATTTT

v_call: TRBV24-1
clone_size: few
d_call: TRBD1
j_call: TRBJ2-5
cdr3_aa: CATSSGGQETQYF
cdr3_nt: TGTGCCACCAGTTCAGGGGGCCAAGAGACCCAGTACTTC

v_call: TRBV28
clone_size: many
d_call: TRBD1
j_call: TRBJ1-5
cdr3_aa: CASSFIGTGHQPQHF
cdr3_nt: TGTGCCAGCAGTTTTATAGGGACAGGACACCAGCCCCAGCATTTT

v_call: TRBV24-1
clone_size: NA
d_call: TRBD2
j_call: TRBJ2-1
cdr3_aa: CATSELSGGNNEQFF
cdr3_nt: TGTGCCACCAGTGAACTTAGCGGGGGAAACAATGAGCAGTTCTTC

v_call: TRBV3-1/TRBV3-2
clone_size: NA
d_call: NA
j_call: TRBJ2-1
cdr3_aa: CASSQVTDYNEQFF
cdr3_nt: TGTGCCAGCAGCCAAGTGACAGATTACAATGAGCAGTTCTTC

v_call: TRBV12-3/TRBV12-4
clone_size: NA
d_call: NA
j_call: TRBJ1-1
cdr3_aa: CASSHSGGAEAFF
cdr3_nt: TGTGCCAGCAGCCATTCAGGAGGGGCCGAAGCTTTCTTT

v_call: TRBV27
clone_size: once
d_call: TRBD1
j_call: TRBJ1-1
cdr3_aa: CASRPTGINTEAFF
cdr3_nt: TGTGCCAGCAGACCGACAGGGATAAACACTGAAGCTTTCTTT

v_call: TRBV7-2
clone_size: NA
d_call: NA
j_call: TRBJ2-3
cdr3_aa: CASSLELVGNLGALDTQYF
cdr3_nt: TGTGCCAGCAGCTTAGAACTGGTGGGCAATCTGGGCGCCTTAGATACGCAGTATTTT

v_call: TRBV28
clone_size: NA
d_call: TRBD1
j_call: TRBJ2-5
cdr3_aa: CASSPHQAGTGQETQYF
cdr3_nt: TGTGCCAGCAGTCCCCACCAAGCCGGGACAGGCCAAGAGACCCAGTACTTC

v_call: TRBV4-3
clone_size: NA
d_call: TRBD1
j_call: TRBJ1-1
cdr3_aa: CASSQDPGGLNTEAFF
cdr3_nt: TGCGCCAGCAGCCAAGACCCAGGGGGCCTGAACACTGAAGCTTTCTTT

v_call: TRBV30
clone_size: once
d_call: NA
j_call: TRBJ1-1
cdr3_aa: CAWTGGARTEAFF
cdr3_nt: TGTGCCTGGACCGGGGGGGCGCGCACTGAAGCTTTCTTT

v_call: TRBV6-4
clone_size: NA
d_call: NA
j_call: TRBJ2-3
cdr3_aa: CASSVGEGDTQYF
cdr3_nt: TGTGCCAGCTCAGTTGGCGAGGGAGATACGCAGTATTTT

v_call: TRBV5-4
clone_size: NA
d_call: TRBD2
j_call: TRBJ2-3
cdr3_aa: CASSSLLRTGGQADTQYF
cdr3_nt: TGTGCCAGCAGCTCCCTCCTGAGGACGGGGGGGCAAGCAGATACGCAGTATTTT

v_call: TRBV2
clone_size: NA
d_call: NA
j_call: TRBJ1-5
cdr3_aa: CASTMTFRQPQHF
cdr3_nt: TGTGCCAGTACGATGACATTCCGTCAGCCCCAGCATTTT

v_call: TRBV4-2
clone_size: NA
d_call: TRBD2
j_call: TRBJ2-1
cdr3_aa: CASSQDRTSGGPSSYNEQFF
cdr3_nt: TGTGCCAGCAGCCAAGACCGGACTAGCGGGGGCCCGAGCTCCTACAATGAGCAGTTCTTC

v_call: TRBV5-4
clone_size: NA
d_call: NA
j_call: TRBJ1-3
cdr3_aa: CASSLQSGAEGNTIYF
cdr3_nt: TGTGCCAGCAGCTTGCAATCAGGGGCGGAGGGAAACACCATATATTTT

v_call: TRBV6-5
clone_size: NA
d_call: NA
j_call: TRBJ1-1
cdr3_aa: CASSYSQARETEAFF
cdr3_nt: TGTGCCAGCAGTTACTCCCAAGCCAGGGAAACTGAAGCTTTCTTT

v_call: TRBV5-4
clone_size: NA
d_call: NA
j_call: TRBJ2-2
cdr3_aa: CASRVTGNTGELFF
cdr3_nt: TGTGCCAGCAGAGTCACAGGCAACACCGGGGAGCTGTTTTTT

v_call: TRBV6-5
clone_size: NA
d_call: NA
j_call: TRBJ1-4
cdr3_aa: CASSPGGGREKLFF
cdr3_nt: TGTGCCAGCAGTCCGGGGGGAGGCAGGGAAAAACTGTTTTTT

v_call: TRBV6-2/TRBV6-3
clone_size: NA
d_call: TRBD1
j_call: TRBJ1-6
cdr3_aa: CASSYRGQGSSYNSPLHF
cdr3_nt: TGTGCCAGCAGTTACCGAGGACAGGGGAGCTCCTATAATTCACCCCTCCACTTT

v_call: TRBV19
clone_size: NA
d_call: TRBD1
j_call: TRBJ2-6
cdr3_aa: CASSIGDRGGSGANVLTF
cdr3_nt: TGTGCCAGTAGTATTGGTGACAGGGGAGGATCTGGGGCCAACGTCCTGACTTTC

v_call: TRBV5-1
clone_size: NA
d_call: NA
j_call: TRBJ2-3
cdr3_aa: CASNSGRITTDTQYF
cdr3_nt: TGCGCCAGCAACTCGGGAAGGATCACGACAGATACGCAGTATTTT

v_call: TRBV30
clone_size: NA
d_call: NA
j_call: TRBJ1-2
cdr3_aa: CAWSVGGHGYTF
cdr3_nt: TGTGCCTGGAGTGTAGGAGGCCATGGCTACACCTTC

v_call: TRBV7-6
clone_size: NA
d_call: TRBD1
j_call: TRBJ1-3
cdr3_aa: CASSLGPLTGISGNTIYF
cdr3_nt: TGTGCCAGCAGCTTGGGGCCCCTGACAGGGATCTCTGGAAACACCATATATTTT